The present TCR beta chain was sequenced within a study of blood T cell repertoires in COVID-19. For the study at large: The analysed material was cDNA or gDNA that came from T cells, B-cell-depleted T cells, or PBMCs.

This CDR3 region has 14 residues. V was pared by 4 bases and J by 5 bases, with 2 bases of the junction left unmatched. Germline values: CDR1 LGHNA, CDR2 YNFKEQ. Enrolled through a virtual design, the participants were between about 18 and 100 years of age and came from around 25 US areas. The protocol was immunoSEQ multiplex PCR, while the TCRdb copy is restricted to in-frame clones and leaves out a portion. The sample yields roughly 330,000 clones, around 87% seen once. The TCR originated in a woman in her twenties or thirties who had recovered from COVID-19. Sequenced: PBMCs or T cells enriched from blood (not recorded which). This sequence joins TRBV4-2 and TRBJ2-3; 11 nucleotides align to TRBD2. For the CDR3, the DNA is TGTGCCAGCAGCCTCGGGACTAGCGGAGATACGCAGTATTTT. This encodes CASSLGTSGDTQYF.